The 32 T cell receptor beta chains below come from one sample, sequenced in a study of CXCR3-negative and CXCR3-positive naive CD8 T cells. UMI-labeled TRB cDNA libraries were prepared by 5' RACE. TCRdb reprocessed the 5' RACE reads; each CDR3 protein has one entry and no DNA is given. The sample totals approximately 52,000 distinct CDR3 sequences. Source material: memory CD8+ T cells from blood. The origin of the receptors is a human donor in good health. Some clones in this sample may be carry-over from other donors' samples.

The V and J genes are TRBV28 and TRBJ2-5; TCRdb names TRBD1, which stays unverified in the absence of DNA. Germline V gene sequence: CDR1 MDHEN, CDR2 SYDVKM. The CDR3 spans 15 residues. The CDR3 loop reads CASSLYTGGRETQYF.

The J gene is TRBJ1-2, the V gene TRBV4-2; TCRdb calls TRBD1, which cannot be checked without DNA. In germline, CDR1 is LGHNA, CDR2 YNFKEQ. The CDR3 covers 13 residues. The CDR3 reads CASSQDGGFGYTF.

The chain uses TRBV20-1 and TRBJ2-1. Germline V gene data show CDR1 as DFQATT and CDR2 as SNEGSKA (reference sequence). CDR3 length equals 14 residues. This CDR3 reads CSARVLAVYNEQFF.

The rearrangement links TRBV27 to TRBJ2-7. Germline CDR1 is MNHEY and CDR2 is SMNVEV (reference sequence). The CDR3 loop spans 13 amino acids. The CDR3 spells CASTDRGSYEQYF.

The chain carries TRBV20-1 and TRBJ2-7; the D gene TCRdb calls, TRBD1, cannot be checked with no DNA. This CDR3 region has 13 residues. Germline V gives CDR1 DFQATT, CDR2 SNEGSKA (reference sequence). The CDR3 protein is CSATRDTSYEQYF.

This chain links TRBV29-1 with TRBJ2-7; lacking DNA, the TRBD1 call made by TCRdb goes unchecked. The CDR3 spans 13 residues. Germline assignment: CDR1 SQVTM and CDR2 ANQGSEA. CDR3 protein: CSVGGGSSYEQYF.

The chain carries TRBV29-1 and TRBJ2-1; TCRdb indicates TRBD2, and absent DNA this call remains unverified. This CDR3 has 15 residues. From germline, CDR1 is SQVTM and CDR2 ANQGSEA. The CDR3 loop is CSVGGLQSSYNEQFF.

The chain couples TRBV28 to TRBJ2-2; TCRdb's D call of TRBD1 is untestable without DNA. From germline, CDR1 is MDHEN and CDR2 SYDVKM. The CDR3 extends over 15 amino acids. The CDR3 here is CASSLDSSTAGELFF.

The chain recombines TRBV29-1 with TRBJ2-7. Per the germline V gene, CDR1 is SQVTM and CDR2 is ANQGSEA. This CDR3 comprises 11 residues. CDR3 residues: CSLIIGDEQYF.

This chain joins TRBV28 and TRBJ2-7. Germline CDR1 reads MDHEN; CDR2 reads SYDVKM. The CDR3 has 12 amino acids. The CDR3 loop is CASSESSYEQYF.

The J gene is TRBJ2-2, the V gene TRBV7-8; TCRdb returns TRBD2, unconfirmable since there is no DNA. The CDR3 consists of 12 residues. Germline-derived CDR1 and CDR2 are SGHVS and FQNEAQ. CDR3: CASEGTTGELFF. Full variable domain (rest looked up from reference TRBV7-8 and TRBJ2-2): GAGVSQSPRYKVAKRGQDVALRCDPISGHVSLFWYQQALGQGPEFLTYFQNEAQLDKSGLPSDRFFAERPEGSVSTLKIQRTQQEDSAVYLCASEGTTGELFFGEGSRLTVL.

The V gene is TRBV9, the J gene TRBJ2-3; TCRdb's assignment of TRBD1 cannot be checked, as there is no DNA. The CDR3 length is 15 residues. Germline V lookup: CDR1 SGDLS, CDR2 YYNGEE. The CDR3 region is CASCEGGLPEDTQYF.

V and J are TRBV2 and TRBJ2-7; TCRdb designates TRBD1, a call that cannot be tested without DNA. Germline CDR1 SNHLY, CDR2 FYNNEI. The CDR3 length is 12 residues. CDR3 loop: CSGQGLTGEQYF.

V gene TRBV7-9 combines with J gene TRBJ1-4; TCRdb returns TRBD1, unconfirmable since there is no DNA. This CDR3 has 16 residues. CDR1 is SEHNR, CDR2 FQNEAQ, per germline (reference sequence). CDR3 in amino acids: CASSTPGGDPNEKLFF.

The chain combines TRBV29-1 with TRBJ2-7; TCRdb reports TRBD1, a call that lacks DNA to check it against. Germline CDR1 reads SQVTM; CDR2 reads ANQGSEA. The CDR3 sequence is 13 residues long. This chain's CDR3 is CSVGQGELYEQYF.

The J gene is TRBJ2-3, the V gene TRBV13. CDR1 and CDR2 (germline): PRHDT, FYEKMQ (reference sequence). There are 12 residues in the CDR3. CDR3: CASSLRPDTQYF.

The chain carries TRBV6-5 and TRBJ2-1; TCRdb calls TRBD2, which cannot be checked without DNA. CDR1 is MNHEY and CDR2 is SVGAGI in the germline V gene. The CDR3 runs 13 residues. CDR3 in amino acids: CAAGGSPYNEQFF.

Frequency places this clonotype as medium-sized. The chain carries TRBV6-1 and TRBJ2-7. Germline CDR1 and CDR2: MNHNS and SASEGT. The CDR3 runs to 15 residues. CDR3 sequence: CASSELAESSYEQYF.

This chain uses TRBV6-5 with TRBJ1-5; the D gene TCRdb calls, TRBD1, cannot be checked with no DNA. CDR3 size: 13 residues. Germline CDR1 is MNHEY and CDR2 is SVGAGI. The CDR3 region is CASSWGSNQPQHF.

The CDR3 sequence: CASSIGYNEQFF. The chain couples TRBV19 to TRBJ2-1. The CDR3 has 12 amino acids. The germline V gene encodes CDR1 LNHDA and CDR2 SQIVND (reference sequence).

The rearrangement uses TRBV9 and TRBJ2-1; with no DNA, the TCRdb D assignment of TRBD2 cannot be verified. The CDR3 consists of 15 residues. Germline loops: CDR1 SGDLS, CDR2 YYNGEE. The CDR3 protein is CASSPSGAYYNEQFF.

The chain carries TRBV7-9 and TRBJ2-5; no DNA is available, so the TRBD1 call from TCRdb remains unchecked. Germline CDR1 is SEHNR and CDR2 is FQNEAQ (reference sequence). The CDR3 is 15 amino acids. CDR3 protein: CASSMTGIPQETQYF.

The chain couples TRBV6-2 or TRBV6-3 to TRBJ2-6; TCRdb outputs TRBD1, but without DNA this stays unchecked. CDR3 length: 16 residues. Germline CDR1 MNHEY, CDR2 SVGEGT. CDR3 amino acids: CASSYAGASGANVLTF.

The chain employs TRBV12-3 or TRBV12-4 and TRBJ2-3; TCRdb reports TRBD2, a call that lacks DNA to check it against. This CDR3 region has 16 residues. CDR3 sequence: CASSIFLASSTDTQYF.

V is TRBV12-3 or TRBV12-4 and J is TRBJ2-3; the D call from TCRdb, TRBD1, cannot be confirmed without DNA. This CDR3 has 15 residues. CDR3 loop: CASSLVGAYTDTQYF.

This CDR3 is CASSQGLMEETQYF. The gene calls are TRBV4-1 and TRBJ2-5. The CDR3 spans 14 residues. CDR1 is MGHRA, CDR2 YSYEKL, per germline.

V is TRBV6-5 and J is TRBJ2-1. CDR1 is MNHEY, CDR2 SVGAGI, per germline. This CDR3 is 17 amino acids long. CDR3 region: CASSFSSLLSSYNEQFF.

The chain uses TRBV2 and TRBJ2-6; the TRBD1 assignment by TCRdb is unverifiable without DNA. The CDR3 sequence is 17 residues long. Germline V gene sequence: CDR1 SNHLY, CDR2 FYNNEI. The CDR3 sequence: CASSGPAGASGANVLTF.

The gene calls are TRBV29-1 and TRBJ2-1; without DNA, the TCRdb call of TRBD2 cannot be checked. The germline CDR1 and CDR2 sequences are SQVTM and ANQGSEA. The CDR3 runs 15 residues. CDR3: CSVELASGISNEQFF.

The chain's CDR3 is CSVSEAYSYEQYF. This chain uses TRBV29-1 with TRBJ2-7. The CDR3 consists of 13 residues. Germline V gene data show CDR1 as SQVTM and CDR2 as ANQGSEA.

J is TRBJ2-2 and V is TRBV29-1; the D call of TRBD1 rests on TCRdb alone, since no DNA is present to check it. This CDR3 has 12 residues. Germline V gene data show CDR1 as SQVTM and CDR2 as ANQGSEA. The CDR3 protein is CSAMGGPGELFF.

The chain joins TRBV11-2 to TRBJ2-1; without DNA, the TCRdb call of TRBD2 cannot be checked. The CDR3 runs to 16 residues. Looked up from germline, CDR1 is SGHAT and CDR2 is FQNNGV. The CDR3 sequence is CASSSAPSGTNNEQFF.